The TCR beta chain under discussion was sequenced for a study of T cell repertoires in aging, cancer and after chemotherapy. Study summary: About 9 million TCR reads made up the full dataset.

A mixed TRB-A/B primer pool amplified rearranged TRB by multiplex touch-down PCR. MiXCR, applied by TCRdb to the multiplex PCR reads, yields one record per CDR3 protein. The table shows roughly 8,300 distinct CDR3 sequences, with 30% to 40% occurring only once. As to this clonotype: Its specificity is unknown.

Points from the study as a whole: Median generation probability rose over the chemotherapy interval in each cancer cohort, suggesting rebound thymic output. In healthy donors, age-related TCR diversity loss mainly reflected lost richness.

Germline V gene sequence: CDR1 SGHAT, CDR2 FQDESV (reference sequence). This CDR3 contains 15 residues. V dropped 2 bases and J dropped 7; count of bases not matched to a gene: 5. Amplification of TCR beta used genomic DNA extracted from peripheral blood. The specimen was blood. V usage is TRBV11-1 and J usage is TRBJ2-5; 12 bases match TRBD2. The clonotype comes from a human donor in good health. CDR3 sequence (DNA): TGTGCCAGCAGCTTAACTAGCGGGGGGTCGGGGACCCAGTACTTC. Translation gives CASSLTSGGSGTQYF.